A selection of T cell receptor beta chains follows, all from one sample in a study of graft-versus-host responses after intestinal transplantation. Which antigens these TCRs recognize remains unknown. The method was immunoSEQ multiplex PCR; TCRdb's version includes in-frame clones alone and lacks a portion of them. The data show some 100,000 clones, around nine tenths seen once. The sequences come from unstimulated CD8+ T cells sorted from spleen or lymph node cells, collected before intestinal transplant. The receptors originated from a human donor who received an intestinal transplant. CDR3s include the opening cysteine and the closing phenylalanine or tryptophan. A D gene is named only where the DNA matches it firmly. Not all rows give a size; the values are once, few, many and, for expanded clones, a class.

CDR3 length,V gene,J gene,clone size,D gene,CDR3 protein,CDR3 DNA
13,TRBV9,TRBJ2-1,.,.,CASSVGGFNEQFF,TGTGCCAGCAGCGTAGGTGGGTTCAATGAGCAGTTCTTC
12,TRBV11-1,TRBJ2-1,.,.,CASSYSEHEQFF,TGTGCCAGCAGCTATAGCGAGCATGAGCAGTTCTTC
12,TRBV13,TRBJ2-1,.,TRBD2,CASRELAGEQFF,TGTGCCAGCAGGGAACTAGCGGGGGAGCAGTTCTTC
12,TRBV19,TRBJ1-1,.,.,CASRNRVTEAFF,TGTGCCAGTAGGAACAGGGTTACTGAAGCTTTCTTT
13,TRBV28,TRBJ2-7,.,TRBD1,CASSRDRGGEQYF,TGTGCCAGCAGCCGGGACAGGGGAGGAGAGCAGTACTTC
15,TRBV6-5,TRBJ1-5,few,TRBD1,CASSYSTGGGQPQHF,TGTGCCAGCAGTTACTCGACAGGGGGCGGTCAGCCCCAGCATTTT
13,TRBV27,TRBJ2-3,.,.,CASSFEPPDTQYF,TGTGCCAGCAGTTTCGAGCCTCCCGATACGCAGTATTTT
14,TRBV6-4,TRBJ2-7,.,TRBD2,CASSAGTSGYEQYF,TGTGCCAGCAGCGCCGGGACTAGCGGATACGAGCAGTACTTC
17,TRBV5-4,TRBJ2-2,.,.,CASSLDLGFTNTGELFF,TGTGCCAGCAGCTTGGATTTGGGGTTTACGAACACCGGGGAGCTGTTTTTT
14,TRBV6-8,TRBJ1-4,.,.,CASSAGSSDEKLFF,TGTGCCAGCAGCGCAGGGTCCTCGGACGAAAAACTGTTTTTT
13,TRBV5-6,TRBJ1-1,.,.,CASSLVGDTEAFF,TGTGCCAGCAGCTTGGTGGGGGATACTGAAGCTTTCTTT
16,TRBV9,TRBJ2-1,.,TRBD2,CASSNTAGGSYNEQFF,TGTGCCAGCAGCAACACAGCGGGGGGATCCTACAATGAGCAGTTCTTC
16,TRBV5-6,TRBJ2-3,.,TRBD1,CASTLLTGDPTDTQYF,TGTGCCAGCACCCTCTTGACAGGGGACCCCACAGATACGCAGTATTTT
11,TRBV20-1,TRBJ2-3,.,TRBD1,CSADRADTQYF,TGCAGTGCTGACAGGGCAGATACGCAGTATTTT
17,TRBV11-2,TRBJ2-1,once,.,CALSRGGAPSSYNEQFF,TGTGCCCTATCGCGGGGCGGGGCACCAAGCTCCTACAATGAGCAGTTCTTC
15,TRBV7-4,TRBJ1-2,.,TRBD1,CASSPWTGRGYGYTF,TGTGCCAGCAGCCCCTGGACAGGTCGGGGCTATGGCTACACCTTC
15,TRBV27,TRBJ1-2,.,TRBD1,CASRPSGTGNHGYTF,TGTGCCAGCAGACCCTCCGGGACAGGGAATCATGGCTACACCTTC
17,TRBV5-4,TRBJ1-4,.,.,CASSLFVEDSSNEKLFF,TGTGCCAGCAGCTTGTTTGTGGAGGACAGTTCTAATGAAAAACTGTTTTTT
16,TRBV5-4,TRBJ2-3,.,TRBD2,CASSIDRGEGTDTQYF,TGTGCCAGCAGCATAGACCGGGGGGAAGGCACAGATACGCAGTATTTT
14,TRBV5-6,TRBJ1-6,.,.,CASSSDSYNSPLHF,TGTGCCAGCAGCTCGGACAGCTATAATTCACCCCTCCACTTT
15,TRBV4-2,TRBJ1-6,.,.,CASSQARDPYGPLHF,TGTGCCAGCAGCCAAGCCAGGGATCCGTATGGTCCCCTCCACTTT
18,TRBV2,TRBJ2-3,.,TRBD1,CASPPDRGVSISTDTQYF,TGTGCCAGCCCACCGGACAGGGGGGTTTCCATTAGCACAGATACGCAGTATTTT
14,TRBV4-1,TRBJ2-1,.,TRBD2,CASKSGGAINEQFF,TGCGCCAGCAAGAGCGGGGGGGCCATCAATGAGCAGTTCTTC
13,TRBV6-1,TRBJ1-1,.,.,CASEGHLNTEAFF,TGTGCCAGTGAGGGACATTTGAACACTGAAGCTTTCTTT
19,TRBV9,TRBJ2-1,.,TRBD2,CASSVGSGLAGGRYNEQFF,TGTGCCAGCAGCGTAGGATCCGGGCTAGCGGGGGGTAGGTACAATGAGCAGTTCTTC
18,TRBV12-1,TRBJ2-3,.,.,CASSPLHRPGESTDTQYF,TGTGCCAGCAGCCCCCTTCACCGACCGGGAGAAAGCACAGATACGCAGTATTTT
17,TRBV13,TRBJ2-1,few,.,CASSPWTESSIYNEQFF,TGTGCCAGCAGCCCCTGGACAGAAAGTTCAATCTACAATGAGCAGTTCTTC
17,TRBV15,TRBJ1-2,once,.,CATSRVGGSLLNYGYTF,TGTGCCACCAGCAGAGTAGGGGGATCCCTACTTAACTATGGCTACACCTTC
12,TRBV15,TRBJ2-1,.,.,CATSRGLWGQFF,TGTGCCACCAGCAGGGGTCTTTGGGGGCAGTTCTTC
12,TRBV7-9,TRBJ2-7,.,.,CASSLGSDEQYF,TGTGCCAGCAGCTTAGGTTCGGACGAGCAGTACTTC
15,TRBV7-3,TRBJ2-1,.,TRBD2,CASSFNPGGYNEQFF,TGTGCCAGCAGCTTCAACCCGGGGGGGTACAATGAGCAGTTCTTC
12,TRBV9,TRBJ2-5,.,.,CASSVGHGTQYF,TGTGCCAGCAGCGTGGGGCATGGGACCCAGTACTTC
13,TRBV6-1,TRBJ2-7,.,.,CASSSRQGVEQYF,TGTGCCAGCAGTTCCCGGCAGGGTGTAGAGCAGTACTTC
15,TRBV4-1,TRBJ1-4,.,.,CASSQDLGGWEKLFF,TGCGCCAGCAGCCAAGATCTGGGAGGATGGGAAAAACTGTTTTTT
13,TRBV5-4,TRBJ1-3,.,.,CASSLGTQHTIYF,TGTGCCAGCAGCTTGGGAACCCAGCACACCATATATTTT
16,TRBV13,TRBJ2-3,.,TRBD1,CASSSNGDSVSDTQYF,TGTGCCAGCAGCTCCAACGGGGACAGTGTGTCGGATACGCAGTATTTT
15,TRBV4-1,TRBJ2-5,.,TRBD1,CASSQVGTAQETQYF,TGCGCCAGCAGCCAAGTTGGGACAGCCCAAGAGACCCAGTACTTC
13,TRBV6-5,TRBJ2-1,.,.,CAPEGSSYNEQFF,TGTGCCCCCGAAGGGAGCTCCTACAATGAGCAGTTCTTC
13,TRBV27,TRBJ1-1,once,.,CASSLLGVTEAFF,TGTGCCAGCAGTTTATTGGGTGTCACTGAAGCTTTCTTT
14,TRBV9,TRBJ1-5,.,.,CASSVGSGNQPQHF,TGTGCCAGCAGCGTTGGGTCGGGCAATCAGCCCCAGCATTTT
13,TRBV5-1,TRBJ1-2,.,.,CASSVRDPHGYTF,TGCGCCAGCAGCGTACGGGACCCGCATGGCTACACCTTC
20,TRBV5-3,TRBJ1-5,.,TRBD1,CARSSCPGQGAVDGNQPQHF,TGTGCCAGAAGCTCCTGCCCGGGACAGGGGGCGGTTGACGGCAATCAGCCCCAGCATTTT
15,TRBV6-1,TRBJ1-3,once,.,CASSVRGLAGNTIYF,TGTGCCAGCAGTGTTCGGGGGCTCGCTGGAAACACCATATATTTT
15,TRBV9,TRBJ2-1,.,.,CASSVTGHPYNEQFF,TGTGCCAGCAGCGTCACAGGGCACCCCTACAATGAGCAGTTCTTC
9,TRBV29-1,TRBJ1-2,.,.,CSADGGYTF,TGCAGCGCCGATGGAGGCTACACCTTC
15,TRBV5-1,TRBJ1-2,.,.,CASSYRQTSNYGYTF,TGCGCCAGCAGCTATCGACAGACCTCTAACTATGGCTACACCTTC
17,TRBV7-3,TRBJ2-1,.,.,CASSLRATIGTRNEQFF,TGTGCCAGCAGCTTAAGGGCTACCATTGGGACACGGAATGAGCAGTTCTTC
13,TRBV5-3,TRBJ2-7,.,.,CARSLDSSYEQYF,TGTGCCAGAAGCTTGGACAGCTCCTACGAGCAGTACTTC
14,TRBV27,TRBJ1-4,.,.,CASSFLRGGEKLFF,TGTGCCAGCAGTTTTCTTAGGGGCGGTGAAAAACTGTTTTTT
15,TRBV11-1,TRBJ1-4,.,.,CASSRTQGTLEKLFF,TGTGCCAGCAGCCGCACCCAGGGGACACTTGAAAAACTGTTTTTT
15,TRBV15,TRBJ1-2,.,.,CATSRDRISNYGYTF,TGTGCCACCAGCAGAGACAGGATCTCTAACTATGGCTACACCTTC
15,TRBV27,TRBJ2-3,.,.,CASSHWTRYTDTQYF,TGTGCCAGCAGTCACTGGACAAGATACACAGATACGCAGTATTTT
14,TRBV6-5,TRBJ1-6,.,.,CASSPGPYNSPLHF,TGTGCCAGCAGTCCGGGACCTTATAATTCACCCCTCCACTTT
15,TRBV9,TRBJ2-1,.,TRBD2,CASSVVSGGNNEQFF,TGTGCCAGCAGCGTGGTATCGGGGGGGAATAATGAGCAGTTCTTC
15,TRBV30,TRBJ2-7,few,.,CAWERLAGLFYEQYF,TGTGCCTGGGAGAGGTTGGCAGGGCTATTCTACGAGCAGTACTTC
13,TRBV11-3,TRBJ2-5,.,TRBD2,CASSRGDEETQYF,TGTGCCAGCAGTCGGGGGGACGAAGAGACCCAGTACTTC
17,TRBV4-2,TRBJ2-3,.,.,CASSQDVNSGTTDTQYF,TGTGCCAGCAGCCAAGATGTTAATAGCGGAACCACAGATACGCAGTATTTT